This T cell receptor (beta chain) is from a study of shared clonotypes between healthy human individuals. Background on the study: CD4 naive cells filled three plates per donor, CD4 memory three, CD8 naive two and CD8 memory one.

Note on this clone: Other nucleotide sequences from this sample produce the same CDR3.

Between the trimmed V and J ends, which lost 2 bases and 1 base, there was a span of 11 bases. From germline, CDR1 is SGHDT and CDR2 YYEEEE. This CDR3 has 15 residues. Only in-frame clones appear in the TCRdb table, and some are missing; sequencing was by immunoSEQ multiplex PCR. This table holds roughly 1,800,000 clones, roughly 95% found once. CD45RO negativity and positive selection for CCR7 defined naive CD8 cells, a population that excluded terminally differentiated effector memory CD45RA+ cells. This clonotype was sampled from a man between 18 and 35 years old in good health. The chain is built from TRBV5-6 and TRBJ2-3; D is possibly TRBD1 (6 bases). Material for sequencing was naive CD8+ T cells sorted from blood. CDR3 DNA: TGTGCCAGCAGCTTTCGAGGGGGTGGCACAGATACGCAGTATTTT. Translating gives CASSFRGGGTDTQYF.